What follows is one T cell receptor beta chain and its context. Antigen specificity is unknown. The protocol was immunoSEQ multiplex PCR, while the TCRdb copy is restricted to in-frame clones and leaves out a portion. Of under 30,000 clones detected, 86% appear once; the ten largest clones hold about 8%. These data are taken from a study of T cell responses to AZD1222 COVID-19 vaccine. V dropped 3 bases and J dropped 5 bases, with 7 bases sitting between them. This CDR3 is 13 amino acids long. The germline V gene has CDR1 LNHDA and CDR2 SQIVND (reference sequence). General study findings and limits: Baseline serology detected seropositivity in only six AZD1222 recipients. Donors were mostly white British, more females; clonal diversity possibly underestimated. The peak T cell response came first, and repertoires were sampled only after it. Unmutated variant regions reportedly attract nearly half of all spike-specific TCRs.

The rearrangement joins TRBV19 to TRBJ1-4; D remains unclear. Sequencing was performed on peripheral blood, taken 28 days after the second AZD1222 dose. The sequence was collected from an adult who received the AZD1222 COVID-19 vaccine. The CDR3 coding sequence is TGTGCCAGTAGTATCCGGGAGAATGAAAAACTGTTTTTT. It translates to CASSIRENEKLFF.